One sample yielded the 14 T cell receptor beta chains listed below, sequenced in a study of ipilimumab plus nivolumab after autologous stem cell transplantation. Method: immunoSEQ multiplex PCR; TCRdb's copy keeps in-frame clones and lacks some. Here the sample spans over 15,000 clones, approximately 85% being singletons. The sample was PBMCs, taken in a trial of ipilimumab plus nivolumab as post-transplant consolidation. These TCRs come from a male donor with diffuse large B-cell lymphoma.

A word on this clone: Other DNA sequences from this sample encode an identical CDR3 as well. The V gene is TRBV2, the J gene TRBJ1-2; tentatively, D is TRBD1 (6 bases). Trimming shortened V by 1 base and J by 4 bases, and 7 bases separated the two germline ends. From germline, CDR1 is SNHLY and CDR2 FYNNEI. This CDR3 has 13 residues. The CDR3 DNA reads as TGTGCCAGCAGTGAAGGAGGGGGCTATGGCTACACCTTC. Protein: CASSEGGGYGYTF.

The J gene is TRBJ2-1, the V gene TRBV7-2, with 10 bases matching TRBD2. The junction had 2 bases not matched to a gene; V was cut back by 0 bases and J by 6 bases. This CDR3 spans 15 amino acids. CDR1 and CDR2 (germline): SGHTA, FQGNSA. The chain's CDR3 is CASSLASGGLNEQFF. The CDR3 DNA reads TGTGCCAGCAGCTTAGCTAGCGGGGGGCTCAATGAGCAGTTCTTC.

The rearrangement uses TRBV29-1 and TRBJ1-1; a possible D gene is TRBD1 (5 bases). V lost 4 bases and J 8 bases, leaving 17 bases between the germline ends. CDR1 and CDR2 from the germline V gene are SQVTM and ANQGSEA. The CDR3 totals 13 residues. CDR3 nucleotides: TGCAGCGTTGTTAAGGGTGGGGGTCGGGAAGCTTTCTTT. It is translated as CSVVKGGGREAFF. Variable domain in full (rest from reference TRBV29-1 and TRBJ1-1): SAVISQKPSRDICQRGTSLTIQCQVDSQVTMMFWYRQQPGQSLTLIATANQGSEATYESGFVIDKFPISRPNLTFSTLTVSNMSPEDSSIYLCSVVKGGGREAFFGQGTRLTVV.

The chain has TRBV28 and TRBJ2-2; possibly TRBD1 for D (6 bases). This CDR3 has 17 amino acids. V was trimmed by 1 base and J by 0 bases, leaving 12 bases between them. Germline CDR1 MDHEN, CDR2 SYDVKM. The CDR3 coding sequence is TGTGCCAGCAGTTTATACAGGGTTGGATCGAACACCGGGGAGCTGTTTTTT. Its protein is CASSLYRVGSNTGELFF.

This clone was counted only a few times. The chain recombines TRBV7-2 with TRBJ2-3; 10 bases are a match to TRBD2. The germline gives CDR1 SGHTA, CDR2 FQGNSA. V lost 4 bases and J lost 4; bases outside the gene matches: 11. The CDR3 sequence is 17 residues long. The CDR3 reads CASSYSPGLASPDTQYF. The CDR3, as DNA: TGTGCCAGCAGCTACAGCCCGGGACTAGCGTCCCCAGATACGCAGTATTTT.

The genes are TRBV9 and TRBJ2-2; 7 nucleotides align to TRBD2. V lost 3 bases, J lost 5 bases, and 7 bases stayed unmatched. This CDR3 is built from 15 residues. Looked up from germline, CDR1 is SGDLS and CDR2 is YYNGEE. This chain's CDR3 is CASSGRREGTGELFF. The DNA for the CDR3 is TGTGCCAGCAGCGGACGCAGGGAGGGTACCGGGGAGCTGTTTTTT.

This chain uses TRBV2 with TRBJ1-6; TRBD1 is a possible D gene (6 bases). Germline V gene lookup returns CDR1 SNHLY and CDR2 FYNNEI. The germline V and J ends were trimmed by 3 bases and 0 bases, with 12 bases remaining between them. The CDR3 is 17 amino acids. This chain's CDR3 is CASSDTQGSSYNSPLHF. In DNA, the CDR3 is TGTGCCAGCAGTGACACGCAGGGGAGCTCCTATAATTCACCCCTCCACTTT.

The chain has TRBV11-2 and TRBJ1-2; the D is unclear. The CDR3 is 13 amino acids. V was shortened by 5 bases and J by 8 bases, with 15 bases between the two germline ends. Per germline, CDR1 SGHAT and CDR2 FQNNGV. The CDR3 bases are TGTGCCAGCAGCCCCCAGCGGGGTGACGGCTACACCTTC. It yields the protein CASSPQRGDGYTF.

The chain recombines TRBV29-1 with TRBJ2-7, with 10 positions matching TRBD1. The ends lost 4 bases at V and 5 bases at J; junction bases unmatched: 2. This CDR3 is built from 12 residues. CDR1 is SQVTM and CDR2 is ANQGSEA in the germline V gene. The CDR3 nucleotides are TGCAGCGTTGGGACAGGGGGAAACGAGCAGTACTTC. Amino acids: CSVGTGGNEQYF.

The CDR3 spells CAISGASGGIRDTQYF. As DNA, the CDR3 is TGTGCCATCAGTGGGGCTAGCGGGGGGATTAGAGATACGCAGTATTTT. This chain uses TRBV10-3 with TRBJ2-3; 11 nucleotides line up with TRBD2. With V trimmed by 4 bases and J by 5 bases, 8 bases remained unmatched. Germline V CDR1 and CDR2: ENHRY, SYGVKD. The CDR3 extends over 16 amino acids.

This chain connects TRBV5-1 to TRBJ2-5; D perhaps matches TRBD1 (6 bases). The CDR3 length is 13 residues. Germline assignment: CDR1 SGHRS and CDR2 YFSETQ. The V gene lost 3 bases and the J gene lost 4 bases, with 10 bases spanning the gap. The CDR3 DNA sequence: TGCGCCAGCAGCTCCGGACAGTTAGAGACCCAGTACTTC. Encoded protein: CASSSGQLETQYF.

This clone was picked up a small number of times. The chain is built from TRBV7-6 and TRBJ2-5; 9 nucleotides match TRBD2. This CDR3 is 18 amino acids long. Losses at the gene ends were 5 bases for V and 7 bases for J; bases not matched to a gene: 20. Germline V gives CDR1 SGHVS, CDR2 FNYEAQ. The CDR3 nucleotides read TGTGCCAGCAGCCTTCAAATAGCGGGGGCAGCGACCGGCGGGACCCAGTACTTC. This sequence encodes CASSLQIAGAATGGTQYF.

V gene TRBV5-6 combines with J gene TRBJ1-2, with D perhaps matching TRBD1 (5 bases). Trimming took 3 bases from V and 3 from J, leaving 15 bases between them. The CDR3 consists of 15 residues. Germline V CDR1 and CDR2: SGHDT, YYEEEE. The DNA of the CDR3 is TGTGCCAGCAGCTGGGACCCCCTATGGTACTATGGCTACACCTTC. Protein product: CASSWDPLWYYGYTF.

The chain links TRBV5-1 to TRBJ1-6, with TRBD1 as a possible D gene (6 bases). The CDR3 consists of 16 residues. Germline V gene data show CDR1 as SGHRS and CDR2 as YFSETQ. V dropped 4 bases and J dropped 6 bases, with 17 bases sitting between them. The CDR3 coding sequence is TGCGCCAGCAGCCCCGCCCCGGGACATTTTAATTCACCCCTCCACTTT. Amino acid sequence: CASSPAPGHFNSPLHF.